The 3 T cell receptor beta chains presented below share a single source sample, sequenced in a study of Ad26.COV2.S vaccination and SARS-CoV-2 variants. Treatment denoted: around 19 received Ad26.COV2.S at low or high dose, single or two shots; 5 received placebo; per-sample allocation not given. Sampling occurred on day 63 after the first vaccine or placebo injection. The method was immunoSEQ multiplex PCR; TCRdb's version includes in-frame clones alone and lacks a portion of them. There are hundreds of thousands of clones in the sample; about 87% occur only once, and 3% to 4% lies in the top ten. The sample consisted of peripheral blood, taken in a trial of Ad26.COV2.S vaccine versus placebo. Every receptor here comes from a person aged 18 to 65 who received the Ad26.COV2.S COVID-19 vaccine or a placebo.

This rearrangement joins TRBV27 to TRBJ2-7; 8 bases map to TRBD1. CDR3 length equals 16 residues. Losses at the gene ends were 1 base for V and 4 bases for J; bases not matched to a gene: 9. The germline gives CDR1 MNHEY, CDR2 SMNVEV (reference sequence). This CDR3 reads CASSLFGRGRIYEQYF. The CDR3 DNA reads TGTGCCAGCAGTTTATTCGGCAGGGGGCGAATATACGAGCAGTACTTC.

The genes are TRBV12-5 and TRBJ2-2; no firm D call. V lost 6 bases and J lost 4, with 12 bases in between. CDR1 and CDR2 from the germline V gene are LGHNT and FRNRAP. The CDR3 runs to 14 residues. CDR3 DNA sequence: TGTGCTAGTGGGCAAGGCGGAGCCACCGGGGAGCTGTTTTTT. Protein product: CASGQGGATGELFF.

This sequence joins TRBV24-1 and TRBJ2-1; 14 nucleotides align to TRBD2. The germline V gene encodes CDR1 KGHDR and CDR2 SFDVKD. The CDR3 has 18 residues. V lost 4 bases to trimming and J lost 3 bases; unmatched junction nucleotides: 7. The CDR3 here is CATSDSGTSGGYYNEQFF. In DNA, the CDR3 is TGTGCCACCAGTGACTCCGGGACTAGCGGGGGTTACTACAATGAGCAGTTCTTC.